Shown below are 21 T cell receptor beta chains from a single sample sequenced in a study of blood T cells in healthy people across ages. For the second PCR, which ran for about 6 to 12 cycles, a sample-barcoded 5' primer and a J-beta primer mix were used. Each CDR3 protein is one row after TCRdb ran MiXCR on the 5' RACE reads. The table has around 1,700,000 distinct CDR3 sequences, about 30% seen once. What was sequenced was blood. Receptors were obtained from a woman aged 25 to 39 in good health.

As to this clonotype: This may come from a read error, since a much larger clone is one base off. The rearrangement uses TRBV29-1 and TRBJ2-6, with a weak D call TRBD1 (5 bases). The CDR3 has 11 residues. The germline V gene has CDR1 SQVTM and CDR2 ANQGSEA. The CDR3 is CSVAGANVRTF. The CDR3 DNA is TGCAGCGTTGCTGGGGCCAACGTCCGGACTTTC.

This chain uses TRBV12-3 or TRBV12-4 with TRBJ1-4, with D perhaps matching TRBD1 (5 bases). Trimming pared 4 bases from V and 4 bases from J, leaving 10 bases between. The CDR3 has 14 amino acids. The CDR3 nucleotides read TGTGCCAGCAGTTACTCAGGGCGTAATGAAAAACTGTTTTTT. Translated: CASSYSGRNEKLFF.

J is TRBJ2-2 and V is TRBV5-1, with 8 bases matching TRBD1. This CDR3 comprises 15 residues. Germline assignment: CDR1 SGHRS and CDR2 YFSETQ. Germline trimming cut 9 bases from V and 1 base from J; bases unmatched to any gene: 8. The CDR3 loop reads CANSPGTGNTGELFF. CDR3 in DNA: TGCGCCAACAGTCCCGGGACAGGGAACACCGGGGAGCTGTTTTTT. Drawing the rest from reference TRBV5-1 and TRBJ2-2, the complete variable domain is KAGVTQTPRYLIKTRGQQVTLSCSPISGHRSVSWYQQTPGQGLQFLFEYFSETQRNKGNFPGRFSGRQFSNSRSEMNVSTLELGDSALYLCANSPGTGNTGELFFGEGSRLTVL.

In its sample, this clonotype was seen a few times. This chain links TRBV20-1 with TRBJ1-1; no reliable D call. The V gene lost 3 bases and the J gene lost 4 bases, with 9 bases spanning the gap. The CDR3 totals 12 residues. Germline CDR1 and CDR2: DFQATT and SNEGSKA (reference sequence). CDR3 region: CSARSPGTEAFF. Here the CDR3 DNA reads TGCAGTGCTAGGTCCCCGGGCACTGAAGCTTTCTTT.

This clonotype was seen only a few times. The chain uses TRBV9 and TRBJ2-5; no reliable D call. Matching the DNA end better, TRBJ2-7 makes the J call doubtful. This CDR3 has 12 residues. Germline V gene sequence: CDR1 SGDLS, CDR2 YYNGEE. CDR3 amino acids: CASSVEAGEQYF. The CDR3 nucleotides are TGTGCCAGCAGCGTAGAAGCTGGCGAGCAGTACTTC.

The rearrangement joins TRBV29-1 to TRBJ2-2; D is ambiguous. Germline V gives CDR1 SQVTM, CDR2 ANQGSEA. This CDR3 has 14 residues. The V gene lost 7 bases and the J gene lost 9 bases, with 21 bases spanning the gap. CDR3 sequence (DNA): TGCAGCGCCGCGGATGATGGTGACGGAAGGGAGCTGTTTTTT. Its protein is CSAADDGDGRELFF.

J is TRBJ1-5 and V is TRBV6-2 or TRBV6-3, with D unresolved. Trimming left V 6 bases short and J 5 bases short, with 11 bases between. The CDR3 is 13 residues long. The germline gives CDR1 MNHEY, CDR2 SVGEGT. The CDR3 reads CASSSIGDQPQHF. CDR3 coding DNA: TGTGCCAGCAGCTCAATAGGCGATCAGCCCCAGCATTTT.

The CDR3 reads CASAGREGRVDEQFF. As DNA, the CDR3 is TGTGCCAGCGCTGGGCGGGAGGGTCGTGTCGATGAGCAGTTCTTC. The J gene is TRBJ2-1, the V gene TRBV5-5; 9 nucleotides line up with TRBD2. The CDR3 sequence is 15 residues long. Per the germline V gene, CDR1 is SGHKS and CDR2 is YYEKEE (reference sequence). Trimming cost V 7 bases and J 8 bases; bases outside gene matches: 13.

The sample holds a few counts of this clonotype. CDR3 loop: CASSQYRGSNQPQHF. CDR3 in DNA: TGCGCCAGCAGCCAATACCGAGGTAGCAATCAGCCCCAGCATTTT. The chain links TRBV4-3 to TRBJ1-5; no clear D. Trimming took 2 bases from V and 0 from J, leaving 8 bases between them. Germline-derived CDR1 and CDR2 are LGHNA and YSLEER. The CDR3 has 15 amino acids.

V gene TRBV3-1 combines with J gene TRBJ2-1, with D uncertain. The DNA end favors TRBJ2-7, so the J call may be wrong. There are 16 residues in the CDR3. CDR1 and CDR2 (germline): LGHDT, YNNKEL (reference sequence). The CDR3 nucleotides are TGTGCCAGCAGCCAAGGCCCGGCTCGGTCCTACAATGAGCAGTACTTC. Translating it yields CASSQGPARSYNEQYF.

This chain links TRBV7-9 with TRBJ1-2; the D is unclear. V shed 6 bases and J shed 7 bases, with 9 bases lying between them. Per germline, CDR1 SEHNR and CDR2 FQNEAQ (reference sequence). There are 11 residues in the CDR3. The CDR3 is CASSQVSGYTF. The CDR3 DNA follows: TGTGCCAGCAGTCAAGTCTCTGGCTACACCTTC.

The chain couples TRBV5-6 to TRBJ1-2, with 12 bases matching TRBD1. The junction had 12 bases not matched to a gene; V was cut back by 4 bases and J by 5 bases. Per the germline V gene, CDR1 is SGHDT and CDR2 is YYEEEE. The CDR3 runs 17 residues. CDR3 DNA sequence: TGTGCCAGCAGCCCCGGGACAGGGGGCGCGGTAGCTTATGGCTACACCTTC. Its protein product is CASSPGTGGAVAYGYTF.

This clonotype was picked up a small number of times. This sequence joins TRBV14 and TRBJ1-6; D not resolved. Germline V gene data show CDR1 as SGHDN and CDR2 as FVKESK. The CDR3 sequence is 17 residues long. V lost 2 bases, J lost 0 bases, and 11 bases lay in between. CDR3 amino acids: CASSQLGHSSYNSPLHF. CDR3 bases: TGTGCCAGCAGCCAACTGGGCCATAGCTCCTATAATTCACCCCTCCACTTT.

This chain links TRBV25-1 with TRBJ2-7, with TRBD1 as a possible D gene (5 bases). Germline CDR1 reads MGHDK; CDR2 reads SYGVNS. The CDR3 covers 14 residues. Trimming took off 3 bases at V and 1 base at J, with 10 bases between the two ends. The CDR3 DNA is TGTGCCAGCAGTGACTTGACAGATTCCTACGAGCAGTACTTC. Protein sequence: CASSDLTDSYEQYF.

The chain links TRBV5-1 to TRBJ2-5, with 9 bases matching TRBD2. V lost 2 bases to trimming and J lost 2 bases; unmatched junction nucleotides: 16. The length of the CDR3 is 19 residues. In germline, CDR1 is SGHRS, CDR2 YFSETQ. The CDR3 bases are TGCGCCAGCAGCTTCGGGACAGCGGGGGGCGCGATCATTCAAGAGACCCAGTACTTC. Its protein is CASSFGTAGGAIIQETQYF.

The chain joins TRBV14 to TRBJ2-3; D unclear. V was clipped by 0 bases and J by 5 bases, with 21 bases between them. CDR1 SGHDN and CDR2 FVKESK come from the germline V gene. There are 18 residues in the CDR3. CDR3 nucleotides: TGTGCCAGCAGCCAAGATCGGGTGGCGGATCTCATATTAGATACGCAGTATTTT. It codes for CASSQDRVADLILDTQYF.

This clonotype was detected only a few times. The gene calls are TRBV6-5 and TRBJ2-3; D may be TRBD2 (6 bases). CDR3 length equals 14 residues. The germline CDR1 and CDR2 sequences are MNHEY and SVGAGI. V lost 3 bases, J lost 4 bases, and 11 bases lay in between. CDR3 loop: CASSYGGLSDTQYF. CDR3 in DNA: TGTGCCAGCAGTTATGGGGGGTTATCAGATACGCAGTATTTT.

Notes on this clonotype: A much larger clone sits a single nucleotide away, making a read error possible. The CDR3 region has the DNA TGTGCCAGCAGTTTATCTAGCGGGAGACGCTACGAGCAGTTCTTC. Amino acid sequence: CASSLSSGRRYEQFF. The chain combines TRBV27 with TRBJ2-1, with TRBD2 matching 9 bases. V was pared by 0 bases and J by 10 bases, with 7 bases of the junction left unmatched. This CDR3 spans 15 amino acids. Looked up from germline, CDR1 is MNHEY and CDR2 is SMNVEV (reference sequence).

This clonotype was picked up one time. A clone one base away is much larger, so this may be a read error. J is TRBJ2-5 and V is TRBV18, with D hard to call. Germline values: CDR1 KGHSH, CDR2 LQKENI. V was clipped by 2 bases and J by 1 base, with 14 bases between them. This CDR3 spans 16 amino acids. In DNA form, the CDR3 reads TGTGCCAGCTCACCAAGACGGTCTGACCTCCAAGAGACCCAGTACTTC. It codes for CASSPRRSDLQETQYF.

The V call is TRBV21-1, the J call TRBJ2-6. TRBV21-1 is deemed a pseudogene. The CDR3 totals 15 residues. As DNA, the CDR3 is TGTGCCAGCAGCACCCGGGGCTCTGGGGCCAGCGTCCTGACTTTC. Its protein is CASSTRGSGASVLTF.

The chain joins TRBV28 to TRBJ2-5; a possible D gene is TRBD2 (7 bases). The DNA end is a closer match to TRBJ2-7, so the J assignment may be wrong. CDR1 is MDHEN and CDR2 is SYDVKM in the germline V gene. This CDR3 is 12 amino acids long. The CDR3 nucleotides read TGTGCCAGCAATCAGGGGAGGGACGAGCAGTACTTC. This encodes CASNQGRDEQYF.